Listed below are T cell receptor beta chains from one sample, sequenced in a study of T cell responses to AZD1222 COVID-19 vaccine. Method: immunoSEQ multiplex PCR; TCRdb's copy keeps in-frame clones and lacks some. The sample lists 70,000 to 90,000 clones, about nine tenths occurring once. The starting material was peripheral blood, obtained 28 days after the second AZD1222 dose. These receptors all stem from an adult who received the AZD1222 COVID-19 vaccine. Both conserved end residues are part of each CDR3. Fields, in order: J gene, D gene, clone size, V gene, CDR3 DNA, CDR3 protein. A D gene is named only where the DNA matches it firmly. Clone size is shown for a subset of rows, as once, few, many or a class of expanded clone.

>TRBJ1-2|-|few|TRBV12-3/TRBV12-4
TGTGCCAGCAGTTTATCAGAGAACTATGGCTACACCTTC
CASSLSENYGYTF
>TRBJ1-1|-|once|TRBV30
TGTGCCTGGAGTCTTCTCGGGACACATAAAGCTTTCTTT
CAWSLLGTHKAFF
>TRBJ1-4|-|-|TRBV2
TGTGCCAGCAGCATTAATGAAAAACTGTTTTTT
CASSINEKLFF
>TRBJ2-7|TRBD2|-|TRBV19
TGTGCCAGTAGTCCCCCCCGGGGGGGCCCGAACCCATACGAGCAGTACTTC
CASSPPRGGPNPYEQYF
>TRBJ1-5|-|-|TRBV19
TGTGCCAGTAGTATAGTCCGTCAGCCCCAGCATTTT
CASSIVRQPQHF
>TRBJ1-3|-|-|TRBV6-5
TGTGCCAGCAGAAGTATGGGGAGCTCTGGAAACACCATATATTTT
CASRSMGSSGNTIYF
>TRBJ1-1|-|-|TRBV7-9
TGTGCCAGCAGCGCGAGACAGACTGAAGCTTTCTTT
CASSARQTEAFF
>TRBJ1-2|TRBD1|few|TRBV10-3
TGTGCCATCAGTGATTGGGACAGGGGTGTCCGCTATGGCTACACCTTC
CAISDWDRGVRYGYTF
>TRBJ2-7|TRBD1|-|TRBV28
TGTGCCACCCTACAGGGGGCGGGGGAGCAGTACTTC
CATLQGAGEQYF
>TRBJ1-3|-|-|TRBV5-1
TGCGCCAGCAGCTTGGAGTCGGGCACCATATATTTT
CASSLESGTIYF
>TRBJ1-4|TRBD1|-|TRBV6-1
TGTGCCAGCAGTGACGACAGGGGAACTAATGAAAAACTGTTTTTT
CASSDDRGTNEKLFF
>TRBJ2-2|-|-|TRBV19
TGTGCCAGTAGCAAGACTATGACAGGGAACACCGGGGAGCTGTTTTTT
CASSKTMTGNTGELFF
>TRBJ1-6|TRBD1|-|TRBV19
TGTGCCACCGGAACGACAGGGGCAGGTTCACCCCTCCACTTT
CATGTTGAGSPLHF
>TRBJ1-2|-|-|TRBV5-1
TGCGCCAGCAGCTTGACCGACAACTATGGCTACACCTTC
CASSLTDNYGYTF